Presented here are 2 T cell receptor beta chains from one specimen sequenced in a study of molecular identifiers for immune sequencing clone quantification. MiXCR, run by TCRdb on the PCR reads, gives a single entry per CDR3 protein. This repertoire shows more than 450,000 distinct CDR3 sequences, around 23% found once; its top ten account for 0.76%. The sequenced material came from naive CD8+ T cells from blood, with Jurkat cell RNA spiked in. Stated subset: FACS-sorted CD8+CD4-CCR7+CD45RA+ naive T cells. These receptors all stem from a human donor in good health. Some libraries in this study had Jurkat cell RNA spiked in.

This clonotype was recorded many times. V and J are TRBV28 and TRBJ2-5; 8 nucleotides line up with TRBD1. V was pared by 6 bases and J by 5 bases, with 8 bases of the junction left unmatched. The CDR3 has 14 amino acids. From germline, CDR1 is MDHEN and CDR2 SYDVKM. CDR3 sequence: CASSWTGSAETQYF. As DNA, the CDR3 is TGTGCCAGCAGCTGGACAGGGTCTGCCGAGACCCAGTACTTC.

The rearrangement joins TRBV13 to TRBJ2-7; the D is unclear. The CDR3 loop spans 13 amino acids. V lost 3 bases and J lost 5, with 11 bases in between. Germline V lookup: CDR1 PRHDT, CDR2 FYEKMQ (reference sequence). CDR3 loop: CASSLAPNNEQYF. As DNA, the CDR3 is TGTGCCAGCAGCTTGGCACCGAACAACGAGCAGTACTTC.